The subject of this entry is one T cell receptor beta chain. The antigen remains unidentified. CDR1 and CDR2 (germline): SGHRS, YFSETQ. This CDR3 spans 16 amino acids. The J segment lost 0 bases and the V segment lost 2 bases, leaving 4 bases of the junction unmatched. The assay was immunoSEQ multiplex PCR, and TCRdb's table has in-frame clones only and misses some. The sample has tens of thousands of clones; 80% to 90% are singletons. This entry comes from a study of graft-versus-host responses after intestinal transplantation. Study-level points and caveats: Researchers found GvH clones in recipient marrow, and some showed up first in ileum or blood.

The chain carries TRBV5-1 and TRBJ2-4, with 8 bases aligning to TRBD1. The sequence was obtained from a human patient who received an intestinal transplant, so some T cells may come from the graft donor. Here the sequenced sample was PBMCs, taken 26 days after transplant. The CDR3: CASSFRRGRAKNIQYF. CDR3 in DNA: TGCGCCAGCAGCTTCCGCAGGGGGCGAGCCAAAAACATTCAGTACTTC.